This TCR beta chain stems from a study of neurological immune-mediated disorders. Each CDR3 protein is one row after TCRdb ran MiXCR on the 5' RACE reads. There are approximately 45,000 distinct CDR3 sequences in the sample; roughly 13% occur only once, and 1.3% lies in the top ten. There are many counts of this clonotype. The V gene lost 2 bases and the J gene lost 8 bases, with 13 bases spanning the gap. Germline V gene lookup returns CDR1 DFQATT and CDR2 SNEGSKA (reference sequence). This CDR3 contains 13 residues. Sequencing was done on a sample of PBMCs. The rearrangement uses TRBV20-1 and TRBJ2-1; no reliable D call. The clonotype was recovered from a female donor in good health. In DNA form, the CDR3 reads TGCAGTGCTAGACTTCCGCCGGTCGATGAGCAGTTCTTC. It translates to CSARLPPVDEQFF.